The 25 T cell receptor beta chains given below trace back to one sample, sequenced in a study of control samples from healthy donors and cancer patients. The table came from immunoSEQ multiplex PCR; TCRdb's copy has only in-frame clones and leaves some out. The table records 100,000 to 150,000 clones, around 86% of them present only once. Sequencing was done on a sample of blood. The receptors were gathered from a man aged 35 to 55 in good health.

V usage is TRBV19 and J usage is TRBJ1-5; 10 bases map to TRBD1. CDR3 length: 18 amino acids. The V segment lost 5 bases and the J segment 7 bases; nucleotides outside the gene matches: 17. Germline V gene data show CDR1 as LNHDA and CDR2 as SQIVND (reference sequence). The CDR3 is CASSPERGDRGRGQPQHF. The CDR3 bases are TGTGCCAGTAGTCCCGAACGGGGGGACAGGGGTCGAGGGCAGCCCCAGCATTTT.

The CDR3 spells CATSDRPGQGGTEAFF. CDR3 nucleotide sequence: TGTGCCACCAGTGACCGACCCGGACAGGGGGGCACTGAAGCTTTCTTT. V is TRBV24-1 and J is TRBJ1-1, with 10 bases that match TRBD1. V dropped 4 bases and J dropped 4; count of bases not matched to a gene: 8. The CDR3 runs to 16 residues. Germline-derived CDR1 and CDR2 are KGHDR and SFDVKD.

The CDR3: CASRAGTGSFLHF. The CDR3 nucleotides are TGTGCCAGCAGGGCAGGGACAGGGTCGTTTCTCCACTTT. This rearrangement joins TRBV6-5 to TRBJ1-6; 9 nucleotides line up with TRBD1. The CDR3 sequence is 13 residues long. The V segment lost 6 bases and the J segment 16 bases; nucleotides outside the gene matches: 10. Germline V gene lookup returns CDR1 MNHEY and CDR2 SVGAGI.

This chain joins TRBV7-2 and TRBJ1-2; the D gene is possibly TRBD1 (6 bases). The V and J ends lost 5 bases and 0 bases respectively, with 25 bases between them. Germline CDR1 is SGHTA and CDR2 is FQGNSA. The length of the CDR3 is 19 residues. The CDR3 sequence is CASSPSRRTDILSNYGYTF. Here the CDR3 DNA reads TGTGCCAGCAGCCCAAGCCGAAGGACAGACATACTTTCTAACTATGGCTACACCTTC.

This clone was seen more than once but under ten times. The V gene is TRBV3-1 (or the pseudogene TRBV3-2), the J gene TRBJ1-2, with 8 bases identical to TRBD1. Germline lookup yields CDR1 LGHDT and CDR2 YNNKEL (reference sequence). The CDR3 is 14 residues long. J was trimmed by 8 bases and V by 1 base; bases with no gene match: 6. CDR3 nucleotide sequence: TGTGCCAGCAGCCAAGGGACAGGGAGTAGGGGCTACACCTTC. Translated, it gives CASSQGTGSRGYTF.

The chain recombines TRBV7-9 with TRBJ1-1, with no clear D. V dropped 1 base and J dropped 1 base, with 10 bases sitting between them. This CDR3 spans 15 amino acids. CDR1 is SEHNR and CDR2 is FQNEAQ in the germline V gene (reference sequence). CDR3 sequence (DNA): TGTGCCAGCAGCTTAGGGAGGTTCCAGAACACTGAAGCTTTCTTT. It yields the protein CASSLGRFQNTEAFF.

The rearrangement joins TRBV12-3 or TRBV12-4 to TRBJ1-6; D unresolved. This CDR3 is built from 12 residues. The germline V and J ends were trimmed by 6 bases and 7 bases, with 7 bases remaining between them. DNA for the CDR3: TGTGCCAGCAGCCCCCTCAATTCACCCCTCCACTTT. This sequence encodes CASSPLNSPLHF.

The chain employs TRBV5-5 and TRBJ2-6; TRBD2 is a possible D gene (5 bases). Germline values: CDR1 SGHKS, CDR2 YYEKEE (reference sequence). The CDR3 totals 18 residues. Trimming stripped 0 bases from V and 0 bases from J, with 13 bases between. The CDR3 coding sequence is TGTGCCAGCAGCTTGGTTGCGGGCATCTTCTCTGGGGCCAACGTCCTGACTTTC. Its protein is CASSLVAGIFSGANVLTF.

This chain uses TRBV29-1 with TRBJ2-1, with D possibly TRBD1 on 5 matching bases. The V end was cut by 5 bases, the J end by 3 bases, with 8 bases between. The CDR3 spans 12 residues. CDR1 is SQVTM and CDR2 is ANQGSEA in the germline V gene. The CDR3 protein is CSVSDSYNEQFF. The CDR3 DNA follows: TGCAGCGTTTCTGACAGCTACAATGAGCAGTTCTTC.

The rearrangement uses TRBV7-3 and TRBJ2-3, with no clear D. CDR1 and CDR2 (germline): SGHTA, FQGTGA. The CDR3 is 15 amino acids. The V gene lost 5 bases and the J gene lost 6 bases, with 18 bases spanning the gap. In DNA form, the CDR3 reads TGTGCCAGCAGCGGGGTGGCTAGTTCTTGGGATACGCAGTATTTT. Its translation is CASSGVASSWDTQYF.

The CDR3 spells CASSLVGGAGNTIYF. The CDR3 nucleotides are TGTGCCAGCAGCTTAGTCGGGGGAGCTGGAAACACCATATATTTT. V is TRBV7-8 and J is TRBJ1-3, with D possibly matching TRBD1 (5 bases). Germline lookup yields CDR1 SGHVS and CDR2 FQNEAQ. The CDR3 has 15 residues. Deletions cut 1 base from V and 2 bases from J, with 9 bases between.

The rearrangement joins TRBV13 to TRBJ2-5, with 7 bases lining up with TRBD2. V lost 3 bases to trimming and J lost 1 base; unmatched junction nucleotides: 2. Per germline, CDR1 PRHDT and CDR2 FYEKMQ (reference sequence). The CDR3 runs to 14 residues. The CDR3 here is CASSLGTIQETQYF. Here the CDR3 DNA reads TGTGCCAGCAGCTTGGGGACTATCCAAGAGACCCAGTACTTC.

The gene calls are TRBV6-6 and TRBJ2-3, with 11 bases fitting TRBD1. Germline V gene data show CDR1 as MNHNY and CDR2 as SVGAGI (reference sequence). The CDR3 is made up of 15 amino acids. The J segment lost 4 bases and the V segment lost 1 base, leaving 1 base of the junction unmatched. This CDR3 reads CASSYWDRGADTQYF. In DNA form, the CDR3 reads TGTGCCAGCAGTTACTGGGACAGGGGGGCAGATACGCAGTATTTT.

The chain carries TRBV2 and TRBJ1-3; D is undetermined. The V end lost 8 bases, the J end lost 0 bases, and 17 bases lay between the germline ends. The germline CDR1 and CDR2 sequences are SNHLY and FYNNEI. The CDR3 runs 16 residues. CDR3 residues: CASATGIAVSGNTIYF. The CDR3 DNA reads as TGTGCCAGCGCCACCGGAATCGCCGTCTCTGGAAACACCATATATTTT.

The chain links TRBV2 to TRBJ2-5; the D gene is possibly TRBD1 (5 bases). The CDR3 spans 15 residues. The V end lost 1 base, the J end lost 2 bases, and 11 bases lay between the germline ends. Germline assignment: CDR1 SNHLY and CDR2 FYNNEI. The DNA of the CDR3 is TGTGCCAGCAGTGAAGGTGGGGCTTATCAAGAGACCCAGTACTTC. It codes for CASSEGGAYQETQYF.

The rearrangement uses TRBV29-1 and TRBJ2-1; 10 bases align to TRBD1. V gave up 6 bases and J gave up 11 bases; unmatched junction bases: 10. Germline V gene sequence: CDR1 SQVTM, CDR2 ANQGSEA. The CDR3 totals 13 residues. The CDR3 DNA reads TGCAGCGTCCTGGACAGGGGGACCAGTAAGCAGTTCTTC. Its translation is CSVLDRGTSKQFF.

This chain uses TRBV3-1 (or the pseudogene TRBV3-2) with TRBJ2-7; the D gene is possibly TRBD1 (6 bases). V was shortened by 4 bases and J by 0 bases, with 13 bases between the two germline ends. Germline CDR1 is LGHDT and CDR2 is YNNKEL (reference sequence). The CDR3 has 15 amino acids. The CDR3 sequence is CASSPRGGPSYEQYF. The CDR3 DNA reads TGTGCCAGCAGCCCCAGGGGCGGTCCCTCCTACGAGCAGTACTTC.

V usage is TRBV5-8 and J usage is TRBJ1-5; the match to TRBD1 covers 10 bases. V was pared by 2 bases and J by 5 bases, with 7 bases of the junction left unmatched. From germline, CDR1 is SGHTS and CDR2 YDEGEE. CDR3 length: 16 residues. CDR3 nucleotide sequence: TGTGCCAGCAGCTTATCGACAGGGGGCGGATATCAGCCCCAGCATTTT. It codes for CASSLSTGGGYQPQHF.

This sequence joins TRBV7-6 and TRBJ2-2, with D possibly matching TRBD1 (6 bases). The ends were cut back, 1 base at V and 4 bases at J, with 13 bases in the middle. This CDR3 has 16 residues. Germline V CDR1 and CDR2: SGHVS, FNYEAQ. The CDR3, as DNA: TGTGCCAGCAGCTTAGTAGCCGGACAGATCACCGGGGAGCTGTTTTTT. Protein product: CASSLVAGQITGELFF.

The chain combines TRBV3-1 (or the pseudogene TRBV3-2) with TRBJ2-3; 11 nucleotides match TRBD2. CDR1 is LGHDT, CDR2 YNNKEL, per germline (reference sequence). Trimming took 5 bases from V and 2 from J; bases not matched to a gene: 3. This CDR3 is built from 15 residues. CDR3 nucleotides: TGTGCCAGCAGCAAACTAGCGGGGGTCACAGATACGCAGTATTTT. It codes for CASSKLAGVTDTQYF.

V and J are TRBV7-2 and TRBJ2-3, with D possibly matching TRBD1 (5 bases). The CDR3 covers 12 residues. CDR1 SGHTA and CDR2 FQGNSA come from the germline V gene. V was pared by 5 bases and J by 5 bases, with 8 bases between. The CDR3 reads CASSTTVDTQYF. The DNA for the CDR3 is TGTGCCAGCAGCACGACAGTAGATACGCAGTATTTT. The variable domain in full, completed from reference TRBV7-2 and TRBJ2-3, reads GAGVSQSPSNKVTEKGKDVELRCDPISGHTALYWYRQSLGQGLEFLIYFQGNSAPDKSGLPSDRFSAERTGGSVSTLTIQRTQQEDSAVYLCASSTTVDTQYFGPGTRLTVL.

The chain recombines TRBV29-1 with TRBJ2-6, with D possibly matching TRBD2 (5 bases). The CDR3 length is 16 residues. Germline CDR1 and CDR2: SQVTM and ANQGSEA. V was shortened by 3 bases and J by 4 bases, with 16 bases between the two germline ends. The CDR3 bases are TGCAGCGTTGATGCCGGGGATGGGGTCGGGGCCAACGTCCTGACTTTC. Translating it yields CSVDAGDGVGANVLTF.

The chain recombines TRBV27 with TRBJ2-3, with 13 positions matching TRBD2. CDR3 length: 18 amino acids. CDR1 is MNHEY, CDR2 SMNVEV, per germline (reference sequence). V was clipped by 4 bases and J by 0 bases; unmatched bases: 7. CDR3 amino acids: CASSSSQLAGGSTDTQYF. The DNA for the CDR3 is TGTGCCAGCAGTTCAAGCCAACTAGCGGGGGGGAGCACAGATACGCAGTATTTT.

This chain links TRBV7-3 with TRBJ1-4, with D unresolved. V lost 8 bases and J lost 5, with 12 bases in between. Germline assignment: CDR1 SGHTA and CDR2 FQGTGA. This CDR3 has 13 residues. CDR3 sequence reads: CASAARENEKLFF. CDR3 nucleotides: TGTGCCAGCGCAGCGAGGGAAAATGAAAAACTGTTTTTT. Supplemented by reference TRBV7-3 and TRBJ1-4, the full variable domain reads GAGVSQTPSNKVTEKGKYVELRCDPISGHTALYWYRQSLGQGPEFLIYFQGTGAADDSGLPNDRFFAVRPEGSVSTLKIQRTERGDSAVYLCASAARENEKLFFGSGTQLSVL.

Written as DNA, the CDR3 is TGTGCCAGCAGTGACGCGGGGGGGCCAGATACGCAGTATTTT. It specifies CASSDAGGPDTQYF. This chain connects TRBV6-4 to TRBJ2-3, with TRBD2 matching over 9 bases. V lost 2 bases, J lost 4 bases, and 1 base stayed unmatched. CDR1 and CDR2 from the germline V gene are MRHNA and SNTAGT. The CDR3 loop spans 14 amino acids.